A selection of T cell receptor beta chains follows, all from one sample in a study of T-cell reconstitution after alpha-beta-depleted transplantation in children. TCRdb redid the calling of the PCR reads with MiXCR, one entry per CDR3 protein. The sample consists of almost 600,000 distinct CDR3 sequences, 25% to 30% of them appearing once. The starting material was PBMCs, obtained before TCRalphabeta/CD19-depleted stem cell transplant. These receptors all stem from a boy in the first two years of life with Wiskott-Aldrich syndrome, due to receive a stem cell transplant. CDR3s include the opening cysteine and the closing phenylalanine or tryptophan. D genes are given only for firm matches. Some rows mark clone size as missing; the rest say once, few, many or name a class of expanded clone.

v_gene	d_gene	j_gene	abundance	len	CDR3aa	CDR3nt
TRBV20-1	-	TRBJ2-7	-	14	CSASLSWKGYEQYF	TGCAGTGCTAGTCTGTCCTGGAAGGGCTACGAGCAGTACTTC
TRBV27	-	TRBJ2-3	few	14	CASSKTATTDTQYF	TGTGCCAGCAGCAAGACAGCTACCACAGATACGCAGTATTTT
TRBV29-1	TRBD2	TRBJ2-5	-	16	CSVSTSGNIWQETQYF	TGCAGCGTTTCGACTAGCGGGAACATTTGGCAAGAGACCCAGTACTTC
TRBV6-1	TRBD1	TRBJ1-2	-	12	CASSWTGYSYTF	TGTGCCAGCAGCTGGACAGGGTACAGCTACACCTTC
TRBV6-1	-	TRBJ1-5	-	15	CASSEGLYSNQPQHF	TGTGCCAGCAGTGAAGGCTTATATAGCAATCAGCCCCAGCATTTT
TRBV30	-	TRBJ2-5	-	13	CAWSLGIEETQYF	TGTGCCTGGAGTCTCGGGATTGAGGAGACCCAGTACTTC
TRBV20-1	TRBD2	TRBJ2-1	-	15	CSAGRTSGTHNEQFF	TGCAGTGCCGGAAGGACTAGCGGGACCCACAATGAGCAGTTCTTC
TRBV5-1	-	TRBJ1-1	-	14	CASSSHGQNTEAFF	TGCGCCAGCAGCTCGCACGGTCAGAACACTGAAGCTTTCTTT
TRBV9	TRBD1	TRBJ2-7	-	15	CASSPQTGSNYEQYF	TGTGCCAGCAGCCCGCAGACAGGGTCGAATTACGAGCAGTACTTC
TRBV5-1	-	TRBJ2-1	-	16	CASSLDVAYTYNEQFF	TGCGCCAGCAGCTTGGATGTAGCGTATACCTACAATGAGCAGTTCTTC
TRBV7-8	-	TRBJ1-2	few	14	CASSPRGSFYGYTF	TGTGCCAGCAGCCCCCGGGGCAGCTTTTATGGCTACACCTTC
TRBV5-4	TRBD1	TRBJ1-3	few	19	CASSLRDRAPLNSGNTIYF	TGTGCCAGCAGCTTACGAGACAGGGCCCCTTTAAACTCTGGAAACACCATATATTTT
TRBV12-3/TRBV12-4	-	TRBJ2-1	few	16	CASSIRLGPPSNEQFF	TGTGCCAGCAGTATAAGACTAGGACCCCCGTCCAATGAGCAGTTCTTC
TRBV6-1	-	TRBJ1-1	-	13	CASSEAPRGEAFF	TGTGCCAGCAGTGAAGCGCCCCGGGGTGAAGCTTTCTTT
TRBV20-1	-	TRBJ1-3	-	17	CSARRPGQRPTGNTIYF	TGCAGTGCTAGACGCCCAGGTCAGCGGCCTACTGGAAACACCATATATTTT
TRBV20-1	-	TRBJ1-4	few	12	CSARKSNEKLFF	TGCAGTGCTAGAAAGAGCAATGAAAAACTGTTTTTT
TRBV20-1	TRBD2	TRBJ2-4	-	15	CSAEALAGAKNIQYF	TGCAGTGCTGAGGCGCTAGCGGGAGCCAAAAACATTCAGTACTTC
TRBV28	TRBD2	TRBJ2-3	-	16	CASSYVVSGRSDTQYF	TGTGCCAGCAGTTACGTGGTTAGCGGGAGATCAGATACGCAGTATTTT
TRBV5-1	TRBD2	TRBJ2-1	-	11	CASLGGYEQFF	TGCGCCAGCCTGGGAGGGTATGAGCAGTTCTTC
TRBV29-1	-	TRBJ2-1	-	14	CSVVSGPGGNEQFF	TGCAGCGTTGTTTCGGGACCTGGGGGGAATGAGCAGTTCTTC
TRBV2	-	TRBJ2-5	-	12	CASTGTSQTQYF	TGTGCCAGCACCGGGACTTCACAGACCCAGTACTTC
TRBV5-1	TRBD2	TRBJ2-1	few	15	CASSLRGRAGIEQFF	TGCGCCAGCAGCTTACGGGGGAGGGCCGGTATTGAGCAGTTCTTC
TRBV12-3/TRBV12-4	-	TRBJ2-2	-	13	CASSRGMGGELFF	TGTGCCAGCAGCCGAGGCATGGGCGGGGAGCTGTTTTTT
TRBV7-2	TRBD2	TRBJ2-3	-	15	CASSLVRDYSDTQYF	TGTGCCAGCAGCTTAGTCCGGGACTATTCAGATACGCAGTATTTT
TRBV12-3/TRBV12-4	-	TRBJ1-1	few	15	CASSLLGTVNTEAFF	TGTGCCAGCAGTCTCCTCGGGACGGTGAACACTGAAGCTTTCTTT
TRBV3-1	-	TRBJ2-7	-	12	CASSLGQTEQYF	TGTGCCAGCAGCCTTGGACAGACGGAGCAGTACTTC
TRBV20-1	-	TRBJ2-1	few	16	CSARARRGSQYNEQFF	TGCAGTGCTAGAGCACGTCGGGGGAGTCAGTACAATGAGCAGTTCTTC
TRBV29-1	TRBD2	TRBJ2-7	-	13	CSVRRGATYEQYF	TGCAGCGTTCGGCGGGGGGCGACCTACGAGCAGTACTTC
TRBV28	TRBD1	TRBJ2-2	-	15	CASSFGDRVAGELFF	TGTGCCAGCAGTTTTGGGGACAGGGTCGCCGGGGAGCTGTTTTTT
TRBV5-1	TRBD2	TRBJ2-3	-	17	CASSSGLAGIRTDTQYF	TGCGCCAGCAGTTCCGGACTAGCGGGAATCCGCACAGATACGCAGTATTTT
TRBV20-1	-	TRBJ2-7	-	11	CSARAGYEQYF	TGCAGTGCTAGAGCCGGCTACGAGCAGTACTTC
TRBV5-1	TRBD2	TRBJ2-3	-	16	CASRTSGSVSTDTQYF	TGCGCCAGCCGGACTAGCGGGAGCGTTAGCACAGATACGCAGTATTTT
TRBV27	TRBD1	TRBJ2-7	few	16	CASSFSLTGGRYEQYF	TGTGCCAGCAGTTTTTCGCTTACAGGGGGACGGTACGAGCAGTACTTC
TRBV7-6	-	TRBJ2-7	-	13	CASSLTGQREQYF	TGTGCCAGCAGCTTGACCGGGCAACGGGAGCAGTACTTC
TRBV10-3	-	TRBJ1-1	-	15	CAINSRGGTNTEAFF	TGTGCCATCAATTCAAGGGGGGGGACAAACACTGAAGCTTTCTTT
TRBV7-2	-	TRBJ2-7	-	13	CASSLVDLAEQYF	TGTGCCAGCAGCTTAGTGGACTTAGCCGAGCAGTACTTC
TRBV20-1	-	TRBJ1-5	once	15	CSARDRGGAGQPQHF	TGCAGTGCTAGGGACCGGGGGGGCGCGGGTCAGCCCCAGCATTTT
TRBV20-1	TRBD2	TRBJ2-1	few	17	CCARDPWTSAPYNEQFF	TGCTGTGCTAGAGATCCTTGGACTAGCGCGCCTTACAATGAGCAGTTCTTC
TRBV5-1	-	TRBJ2-2	few	14	CASSLIDPTGELFF	TGCGCCAGCAGCTTGATAGACCCTACCGGGGAGCTGTTTTTT
TRBV7-8	-	TRBJ2-5	few	15	CASSFPGIQQETQYF	TGTGCCAGCAGCTTTCCCGGGATCCAACAAGAGACCCAGTACTTC
TRBV12-3/TRBV12-4	TRBD1	TRBJ1-6	-	15	CASSKDRAYNSPLHF	TGTGCCAGCAGCAAGGACAGGGCTTATAATTCACCCCTCCACTTT
TRBV12-3/TRBV12-4	-	TRBJ2-3	-	15	CASNPGETRTDTQYF	TGTGCCAGCAACCCCGGGGAAACCCGCACAGATACGCAGTATTTT
TRBV28	-	TRBJ2-4	-	18	CASSSPPSGTTPLNIQYF	TGTGCCAGCAGTTCGCCTCCTTCCGGTACGACACCATTAAACATTCAGTACTTC
TRBV28	TRBD2	TRBJ2-5	-	16	CASSLLGLASQETQYF	TGTGCCAGCAGTTTATTGGGACTAGCCTCCCAAGAGACCCAGTACTTC